This entry describes one T cell receptor beta chain. Antigen unknown. This sample stems from a study of cytomegalovirus exposure and HLA in healthy donors. Whole-study results and caveats: Sequencing likely produced, as an artifact, a cluster of highly shared sequence variants.

The PCR was carried out with 60 Vbeta primers and 13 Jbeta primers. Generated by immunoSEQ multiplex PCR, the TCRdb table keeps only in-frame clones and is missing some. The sample carries about 100,000 clones, over 70% recorded once. V shed 4 bases and J 2 bases; nucleotides not matched to a gene: 6. The CDR3 length is 17 residues. Germline lookup yields CDR1 SGHRS and CDR2 YFSETQ. The sample was PBMCs. This chain links TRBV5-1 with TRBJ2-2, with TRBD2 identical over 12 bases. This clonotype originated in a man aged 25 to 40 in good health and CMV-seronegative. The CDR3 nucleotides are TGCGCCAGCAGCATCGGGACTAGCGGGCCCAACACCGGGGAGCTGTTTTTT. As protein: CASSIGTSGPNTGELFF.